This T cell receptor beta chain was captured in a study of cytomegalovirus exposure and HLA in healthy donors. Participants comprised healthy donors of bone marrow. The CDR3 spans 19 residues. CDR1 SGHDN and CDR2 FVKESK come from the germline V gene. V lost 1 base and J lost 1, with 22 bases in between. The PCR ran on 60 Vbeta and 13 Jbeta primers. TCRdb keeps only in-frame clones here, not all; method: immunoSEQ multiplex PCR. The data hold 150,000 to 200,000 clones, with around 79% observed a single time. The sample consisted of PBMCs. The chain is built from TRBV14 and TRBJ1-2; D may be TRBD1 (6 bases). The TCR sequence derives from a woman in her forties or fifties in good health and CMV-seronegative. The CDR3 DNA follows: TGTGCCAGCAGCCAAGTATTAGTTCCCTTACAGGGTGATAACTATGGCTACACCTTC. Its translation: CASSQVLVPLQGDNYGYTF.